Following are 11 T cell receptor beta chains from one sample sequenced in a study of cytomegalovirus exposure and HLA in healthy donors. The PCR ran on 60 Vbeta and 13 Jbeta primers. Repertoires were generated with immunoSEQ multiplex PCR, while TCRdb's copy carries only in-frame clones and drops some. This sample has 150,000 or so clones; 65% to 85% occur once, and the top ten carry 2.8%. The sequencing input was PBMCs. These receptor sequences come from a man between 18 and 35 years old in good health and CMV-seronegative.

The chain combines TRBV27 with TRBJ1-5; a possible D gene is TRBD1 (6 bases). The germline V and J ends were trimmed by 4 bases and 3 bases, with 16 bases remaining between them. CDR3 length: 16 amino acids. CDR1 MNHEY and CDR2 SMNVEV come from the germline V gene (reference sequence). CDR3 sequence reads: CASSSLRTANNQPQHF. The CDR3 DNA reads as TGTGCCAGCAGTTCGTTGAGGACAGCTAACAATCAGCCCCAGCATTTT.

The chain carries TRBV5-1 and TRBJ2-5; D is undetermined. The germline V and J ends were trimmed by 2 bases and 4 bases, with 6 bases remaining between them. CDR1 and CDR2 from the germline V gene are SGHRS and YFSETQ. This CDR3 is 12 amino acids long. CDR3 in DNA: TGCGCCAGCAGCTTCGTCGGAGAGACCCAGTACTTC. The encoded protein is CASSFVGETQYF.

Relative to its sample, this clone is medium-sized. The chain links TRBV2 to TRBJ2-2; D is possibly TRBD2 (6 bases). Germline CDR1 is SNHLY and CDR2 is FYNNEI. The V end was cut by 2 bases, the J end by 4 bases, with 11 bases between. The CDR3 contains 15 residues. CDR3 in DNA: TGTGCCAGCAGTGAACGGGACTTCCCCACCGGGGAGCTGTTTTTT. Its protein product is CASSERDFPTGELFF. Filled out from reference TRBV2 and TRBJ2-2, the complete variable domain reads EPEVTQTPSHQVTQMGQEVILRCVPISNHLYFYWYRQILGQKVEFLVSFYNNEISEKSEIFDDQFSVERPDGSNFTLKIRSTKLEDSAMYFCASSERDFPTGELFFGEGSRLTVL.

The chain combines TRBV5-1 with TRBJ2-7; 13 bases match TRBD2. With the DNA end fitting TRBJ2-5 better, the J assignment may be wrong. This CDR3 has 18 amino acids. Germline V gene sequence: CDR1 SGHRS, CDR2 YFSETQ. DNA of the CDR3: TGCGCCAGCAGCTGGACTAGCGGGGGAAGAATAAACCAAGAGACCCAGTACTTC. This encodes CASSWTSGGRINQETQYF.

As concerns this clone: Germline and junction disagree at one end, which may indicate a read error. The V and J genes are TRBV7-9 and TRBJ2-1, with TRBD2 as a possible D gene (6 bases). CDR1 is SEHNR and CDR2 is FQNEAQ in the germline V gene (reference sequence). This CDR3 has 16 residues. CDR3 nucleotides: TGTGCCAGCAGCCTAGCCCCGGGACTTTTCACCAATGAGCAGTTCTTC. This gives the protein CASSLAPGLFTNEQFF. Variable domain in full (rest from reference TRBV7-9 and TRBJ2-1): DTGVSQNPRHKITKRGQNVTFRCDPISEHNRLYWYRQTLGQGPEFLTYFQNEAQLEKSRLLSDRFSAERPKGSFSTLEIQRTEQGDSAMYLCASSLAPGLFTNEQFFGPGTRLTVL.

Here the CDR3 reads CASSKDRLGNQPQHF. The CDR3 coding sequence is TGTGCCAGTAGTAAGGACAGGTTGGGCAATCAGCCCCAGCATTTT. J is TRBJ1-5 and V is TRBV19; 7 bases agree with TRBD1. The germline CDR1 and CDR2 sequences are LNHDA and SQIVND (reference sequence). CDR3 size: 15 residues. The V gene end was trimmed by 4 bases and the J gene end by 2 bases; junction bases not matched to a gene: 5. Combining the CDR3 with reference TRBV19 and TRBJ1-5 gives the whole variable domain DGGITQSPKYLFRKEGQNVTLSCEQNLNHDAMYWYRQDPGQGLRLIYYSQIVNDFQKGDIAEGYSVSREKKESFPLTVTSAQKNPTAFYLCASSKDRLGNQPQHFGDGTRLSIL.

The CDR3 reads CASSYFDRGNEQFF. The CDR3 coding sequence is TGTGCCAGCAGTTACTTCGACAGGGGCAATGAGCAGTTCTTC. The rearrangement links TRBV6-6 to TRBJ2-1; 8 bases line up with TRBD1. This CDR3 is built from 14 residues. Per the germline V gene, CDR1 is MNHNY and CDR2 is SVGAGI (reference sequence). V shed 1 base, J shed 6 bases, and the junction held 2 bases outside the gene matches.

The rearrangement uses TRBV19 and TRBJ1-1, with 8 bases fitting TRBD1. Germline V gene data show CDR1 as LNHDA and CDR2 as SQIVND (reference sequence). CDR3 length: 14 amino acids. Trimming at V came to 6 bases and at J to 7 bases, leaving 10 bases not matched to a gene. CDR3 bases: TGTGCCAGTAGCCGAAAGGGGACAGGACATGAAGCTTTCTTT. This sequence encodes CASSRKGTGHEAFF.

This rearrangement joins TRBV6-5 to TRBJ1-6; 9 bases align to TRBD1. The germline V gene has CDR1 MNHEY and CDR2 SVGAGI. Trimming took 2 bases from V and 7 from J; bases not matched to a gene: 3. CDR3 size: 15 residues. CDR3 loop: CASSYVTGGNSPLHF. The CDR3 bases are TGTGCCAGCAGTTACGTGACAGGGGGGAATTCACCCCTCCACTTT.

CDR3 region: CASSQDSSQPQHF. DNA of the CDR3: TGCGCCAGCAGCCAAGATAGCTCTCAGCCCCAGCATTTT. This chain uses TRBV4-3 with TRBJ1-5; D unresolved. With 0 bases removed from V and 6 bases from J, the gap between germline ends came to 6 bases. CDR3 size: 13 residues. Per germline, CDR1 LGHNA and CDR2 YSLEER.

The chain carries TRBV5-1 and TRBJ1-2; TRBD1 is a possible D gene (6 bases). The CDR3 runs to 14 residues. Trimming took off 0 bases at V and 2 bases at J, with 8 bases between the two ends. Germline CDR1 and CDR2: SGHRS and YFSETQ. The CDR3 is CASSLGTANYGYTF. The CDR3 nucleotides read TGCGCCAGCAGCTTGGGGACAGCAAACTATGGCTACACCTTC.